This T cell receptor (beta chain) was retrieved from a study of type 1 and type 2 diabetes patients. Points from the study as a whole: In CD4+ and CD8+ T cells, type 2 diabetes diversity exceeded type 1.

Germline lookup yields CDR1 MDHEN and CDR2 SYDVKM. Losses at the gene ends were 9 bases for V and 7 bases for J; bases not matched to a gene: 4. The CDR3 totals 12 residues. This clonotype was seen only a few times. The antigen is undetermined. The PCR template was genomic DNA. The TCR beta CDR3 region was amplified using 30 forward and 13 reverse primers. TCRdb passed the multiplex PCR reads through MiXCR, listing each CDR3 protein once. The sample lists 250,000 to 300,000 distinct CDR3 sequences, roughly 48% occurring once. This clonotype originated in a young man with type 2 diabetes. Source material: peripheral blood mononuclear cells (PBMCs). This chain uses TRBV28 with TRBJ1-5; TRBD1 aligns across 9 bases. The CDR3 loop reads CASTGGRQPQHF. CDR3 DNA sequence: TGTGCCAGTACAGGGGGCAGGCAGCCCCAGCATTTT.